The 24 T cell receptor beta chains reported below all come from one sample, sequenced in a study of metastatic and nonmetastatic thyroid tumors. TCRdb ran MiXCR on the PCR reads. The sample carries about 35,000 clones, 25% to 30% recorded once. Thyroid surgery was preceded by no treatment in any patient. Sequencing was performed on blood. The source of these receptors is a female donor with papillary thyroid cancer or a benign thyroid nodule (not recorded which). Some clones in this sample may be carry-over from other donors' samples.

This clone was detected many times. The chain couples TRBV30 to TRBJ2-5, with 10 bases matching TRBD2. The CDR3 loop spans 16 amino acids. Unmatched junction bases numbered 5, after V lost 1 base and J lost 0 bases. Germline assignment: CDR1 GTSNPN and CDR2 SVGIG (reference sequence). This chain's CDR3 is CAWSGGLAEYQETQYF. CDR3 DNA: TGTGCCTGGAGTGGAGGACTAGCGGAGTACCAAGAGACCCAGTACTTC. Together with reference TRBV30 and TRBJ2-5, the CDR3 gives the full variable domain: SQTIHQWPATLVQPVGSPLSLECTVEGTSNPNLYWYRQAAGRGLQLLFYSVGIGQISSEVPQNLSASRPQDRQFILSSKKLLLSDSGFYLCAWSGGLAEYQETQYFGPGTRLLVL.

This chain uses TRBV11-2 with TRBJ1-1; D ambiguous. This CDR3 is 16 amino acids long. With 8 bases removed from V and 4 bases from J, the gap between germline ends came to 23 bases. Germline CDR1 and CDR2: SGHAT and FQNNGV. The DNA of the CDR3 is TGTGCCAGCCGCGGACTAGCGGGGAGGCAACGCACTGAAGCTTTCTTT. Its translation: CASRGLAGRQRTEAFF.

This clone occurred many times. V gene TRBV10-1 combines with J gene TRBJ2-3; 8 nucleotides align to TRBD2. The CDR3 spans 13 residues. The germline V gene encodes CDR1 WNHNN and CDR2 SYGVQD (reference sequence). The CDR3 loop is CASGGTLTDTQYF. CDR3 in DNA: TGCGCAAGCGGGGGAACCCTCACAGATACGCAGTATTTT.

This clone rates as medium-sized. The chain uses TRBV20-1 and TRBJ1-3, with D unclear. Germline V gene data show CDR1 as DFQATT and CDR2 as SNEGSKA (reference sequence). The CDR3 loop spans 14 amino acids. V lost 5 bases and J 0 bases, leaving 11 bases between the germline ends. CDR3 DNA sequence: TGCAGTGCTGATTCACACCTCTCTGGAAACACCATATATTTT. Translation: CSADSHLSGNTIYF.

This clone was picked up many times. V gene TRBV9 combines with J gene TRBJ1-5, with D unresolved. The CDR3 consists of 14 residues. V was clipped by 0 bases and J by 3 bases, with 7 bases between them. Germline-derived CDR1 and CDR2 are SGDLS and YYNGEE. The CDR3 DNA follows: TGTGCCAGCAGCGTAGGCGGGCCCAATCAGCCCCAGCATTTT. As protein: CASSVGGPNQPQHF. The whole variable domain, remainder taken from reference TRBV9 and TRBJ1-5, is DSGVTQTPKHLITATGQRVTLRCSPRSGDLSVYWYQQSLDQGLQFLIQYYNGEERAKGNILERFSAQQFPDLHSELNLSSLELGDSALYFCASSVGGPNQPQHFGDGTRLSIL.

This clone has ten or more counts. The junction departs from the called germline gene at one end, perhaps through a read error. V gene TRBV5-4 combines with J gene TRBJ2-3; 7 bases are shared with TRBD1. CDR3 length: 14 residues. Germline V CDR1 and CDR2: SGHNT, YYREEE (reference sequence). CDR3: CASSSGQLTDTQYF. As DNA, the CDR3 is TGCGCCAGCAGCTCGGGACAGCTCACAGATACGCAGTATTTT.

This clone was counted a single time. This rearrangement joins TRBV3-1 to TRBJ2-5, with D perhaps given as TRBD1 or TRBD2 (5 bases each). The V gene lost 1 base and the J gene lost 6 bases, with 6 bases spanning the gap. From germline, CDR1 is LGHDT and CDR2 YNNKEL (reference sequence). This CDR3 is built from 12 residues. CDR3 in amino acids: CASSQVGQTQYF. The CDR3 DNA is TGTGCCAGCAGCCAAGTGGGACAGACCCAGTACTTC.

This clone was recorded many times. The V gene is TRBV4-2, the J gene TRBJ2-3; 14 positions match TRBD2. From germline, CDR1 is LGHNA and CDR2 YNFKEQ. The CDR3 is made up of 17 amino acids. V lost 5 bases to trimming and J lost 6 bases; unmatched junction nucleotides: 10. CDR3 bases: TGTGCCAGCAGCGCCGAGACTAGCGGGAGGGGGGGTGATACGCAGTATTTT. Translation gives CASSAETSGRGGDTQYF.

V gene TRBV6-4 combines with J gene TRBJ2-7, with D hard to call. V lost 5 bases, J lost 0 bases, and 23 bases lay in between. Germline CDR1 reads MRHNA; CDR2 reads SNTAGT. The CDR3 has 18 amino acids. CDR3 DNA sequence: TGTGCCAGCAGTAACGCCCCGGGTGGAAGAACACTCTCCTACGAGCAGTACTTC. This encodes CASSNAPGGRTLSYEQYF.

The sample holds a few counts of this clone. For the CDR3, the DNA is TGTGCCAGCAGTAATCGGTTGAGCCAGACGAACACTGAAGCTTTCTTT. Amino acids: CASSNRLSQTNTEAFF. The chain carries TRBV6-1 and TRBJ1-1; D gene ambiguous. Germline V lookup: CDR1 MNHNS, CDR2 SASEGT. V lost 5 bases, J lost 1 base, and 17 bases lay in between. The CDR3 is made up of 16 amino acids.

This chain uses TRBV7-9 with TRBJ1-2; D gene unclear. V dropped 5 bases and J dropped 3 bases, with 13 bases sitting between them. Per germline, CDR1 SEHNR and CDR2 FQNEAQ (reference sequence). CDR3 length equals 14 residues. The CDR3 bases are TGTGCCAGCAGCCCCCAGTGGACCCACTATGGCTACACCTTC. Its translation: CASSPQWTHYGYTF.

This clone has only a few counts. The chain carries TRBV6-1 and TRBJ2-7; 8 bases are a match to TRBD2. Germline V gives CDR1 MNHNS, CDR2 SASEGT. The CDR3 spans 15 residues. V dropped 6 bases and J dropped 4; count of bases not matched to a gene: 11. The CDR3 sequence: CASSPLAGGSYEQYF. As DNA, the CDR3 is TGTGCCAGCAGCCCCCTAGCGGGTGGGTCTTACGAGCAGTACTTC.

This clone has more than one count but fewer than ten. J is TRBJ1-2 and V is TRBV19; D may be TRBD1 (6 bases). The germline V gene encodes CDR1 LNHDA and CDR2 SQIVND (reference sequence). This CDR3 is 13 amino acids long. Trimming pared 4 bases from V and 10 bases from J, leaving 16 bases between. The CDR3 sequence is CASSRTDSGDYTF. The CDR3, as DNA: TGTGCCAGTAGTAGGACGGACAGTGGAGACTACACCTTC.

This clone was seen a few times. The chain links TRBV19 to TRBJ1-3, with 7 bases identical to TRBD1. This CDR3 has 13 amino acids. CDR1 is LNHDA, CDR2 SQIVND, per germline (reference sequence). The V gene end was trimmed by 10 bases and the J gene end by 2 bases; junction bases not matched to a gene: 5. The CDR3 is CATTTGTGNTIYF. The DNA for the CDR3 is TGTGCCACTACGACAGGGACTGGAAACACCATATATTTT.

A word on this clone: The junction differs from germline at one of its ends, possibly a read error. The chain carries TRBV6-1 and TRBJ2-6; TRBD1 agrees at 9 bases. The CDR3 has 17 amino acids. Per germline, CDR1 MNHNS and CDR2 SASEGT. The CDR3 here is CASKGQGGVSGDNVLTF. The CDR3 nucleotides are TGTGCCAGCAAGGGACAGGGTGGAGTCTCTGGGGACAACGTCCTGACTTTC.

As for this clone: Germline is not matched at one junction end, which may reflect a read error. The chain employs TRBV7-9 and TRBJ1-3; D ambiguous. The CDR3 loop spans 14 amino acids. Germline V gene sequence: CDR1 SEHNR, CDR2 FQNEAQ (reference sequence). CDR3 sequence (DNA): TGTGCCAGCAGCCAAAGGATCGCTGGAAGCACCATATATTTT. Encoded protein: CASSQRIAGSTIYF.

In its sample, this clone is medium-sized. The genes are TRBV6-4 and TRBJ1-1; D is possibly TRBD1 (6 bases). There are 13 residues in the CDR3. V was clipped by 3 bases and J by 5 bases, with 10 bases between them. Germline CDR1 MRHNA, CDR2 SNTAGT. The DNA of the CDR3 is TGTGCCAGCAGTGAGGAGGGGGGTACTGAAGCTTTCTTT. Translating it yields CASSEEGGTEAFF.

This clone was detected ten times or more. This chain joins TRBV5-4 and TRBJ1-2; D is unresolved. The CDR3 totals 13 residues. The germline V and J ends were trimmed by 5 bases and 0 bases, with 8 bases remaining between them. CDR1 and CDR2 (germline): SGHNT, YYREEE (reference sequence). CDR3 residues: CASRTGPNYGYTF. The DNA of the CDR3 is TGTGCCAGCAGAACTGGACCTAACTATGGCTACACCTTC.

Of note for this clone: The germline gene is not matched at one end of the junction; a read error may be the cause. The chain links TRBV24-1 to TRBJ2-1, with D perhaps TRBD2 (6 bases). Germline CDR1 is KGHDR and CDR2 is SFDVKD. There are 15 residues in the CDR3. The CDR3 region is CATSDVGTDYNEQLF. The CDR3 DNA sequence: TGTGCCACCAGTGATGTCGGGACGGACTACAATGAGCAGTTATTC.

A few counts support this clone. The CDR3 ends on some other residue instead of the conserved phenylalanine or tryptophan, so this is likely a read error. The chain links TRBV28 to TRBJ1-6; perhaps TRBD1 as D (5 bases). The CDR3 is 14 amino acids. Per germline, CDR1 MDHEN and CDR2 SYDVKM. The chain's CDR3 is CASSLGGVNSPLHS. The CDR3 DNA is TGTGCAAGCAGTTTAGGAGGGGTCAATTCACCCCTCCACTCT.

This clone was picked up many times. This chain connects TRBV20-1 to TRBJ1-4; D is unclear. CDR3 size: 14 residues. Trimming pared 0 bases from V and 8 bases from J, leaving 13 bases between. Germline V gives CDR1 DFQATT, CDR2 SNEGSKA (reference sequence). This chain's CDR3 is CSARDLVLEEKLFF. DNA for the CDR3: TGCAGTGCTAGAGATCTGGTGTTGGAAGAAAAACTGTTTTTT.

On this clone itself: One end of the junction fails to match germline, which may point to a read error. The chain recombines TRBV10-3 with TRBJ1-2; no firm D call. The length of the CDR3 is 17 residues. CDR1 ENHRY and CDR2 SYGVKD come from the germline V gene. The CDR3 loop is CAISEFLGQSYSYGYSF. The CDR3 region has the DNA TGTGCGATCAGTGAGTTCCTGGGTCAGTCCTACAGCTATGGCTACTCCTTC.

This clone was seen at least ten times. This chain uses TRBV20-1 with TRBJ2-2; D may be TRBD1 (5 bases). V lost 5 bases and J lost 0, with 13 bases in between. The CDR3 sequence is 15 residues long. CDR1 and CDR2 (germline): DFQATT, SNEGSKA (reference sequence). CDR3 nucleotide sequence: TGCAGTGCTCGGGTTGGGGCAGCGAACACCGGGGAGCTGTTTTTT. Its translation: CSARVGAANTGELFF.

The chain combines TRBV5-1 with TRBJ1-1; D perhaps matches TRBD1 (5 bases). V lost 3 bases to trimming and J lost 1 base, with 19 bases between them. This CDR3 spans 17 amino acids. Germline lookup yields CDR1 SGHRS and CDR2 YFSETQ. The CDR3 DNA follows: TGCGCCAGCAGCTCAAGTGGTCAGGGTACCCCGAACACTGAAGCTTTCTTT. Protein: CASSSSGQGTPNTEAFF.